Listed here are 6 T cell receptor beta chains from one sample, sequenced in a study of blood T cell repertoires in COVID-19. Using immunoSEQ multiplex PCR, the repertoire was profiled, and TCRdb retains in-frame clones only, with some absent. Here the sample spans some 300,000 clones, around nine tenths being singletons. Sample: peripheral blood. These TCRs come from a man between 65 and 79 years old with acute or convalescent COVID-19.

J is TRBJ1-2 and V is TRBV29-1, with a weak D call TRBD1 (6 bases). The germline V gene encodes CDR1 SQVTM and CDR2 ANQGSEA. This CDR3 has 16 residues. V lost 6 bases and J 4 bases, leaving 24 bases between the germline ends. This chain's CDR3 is CSVDNRDLRIGYGYTF. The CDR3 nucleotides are TGCAGCGTAGACAACAGGGACCTCCGGATCGGCTATGGCTACACCTTC.

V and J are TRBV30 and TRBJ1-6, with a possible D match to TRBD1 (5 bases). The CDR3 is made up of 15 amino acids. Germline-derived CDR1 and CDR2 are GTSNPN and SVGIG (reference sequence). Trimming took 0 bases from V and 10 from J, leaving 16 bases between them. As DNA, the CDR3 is TGTGCCTGGAGTGTACGAGGCAGGGTGCGCTCACCCCTCCACTTT. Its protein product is CAWSVRGRVRSPLHF.

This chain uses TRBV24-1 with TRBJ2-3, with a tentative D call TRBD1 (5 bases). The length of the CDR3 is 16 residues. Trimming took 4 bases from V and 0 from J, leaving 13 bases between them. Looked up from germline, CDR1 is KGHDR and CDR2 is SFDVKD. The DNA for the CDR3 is TGTGCCACCAGTGAGCCAGGGATTTCTAGCACAGATACGCAGTATTTT. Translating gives CATSEPGISSTDTQYF.

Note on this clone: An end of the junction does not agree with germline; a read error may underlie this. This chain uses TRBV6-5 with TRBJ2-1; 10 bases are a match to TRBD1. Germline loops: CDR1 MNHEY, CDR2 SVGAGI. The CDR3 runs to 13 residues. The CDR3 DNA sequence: TGTGCCAGCAGTCGACAGGGGGCCCTTGAGGAGATCTTC. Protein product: CASSRQGALEEIF.

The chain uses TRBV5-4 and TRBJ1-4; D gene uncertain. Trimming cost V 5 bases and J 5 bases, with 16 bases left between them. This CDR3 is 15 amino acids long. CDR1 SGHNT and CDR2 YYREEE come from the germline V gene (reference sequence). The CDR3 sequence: CASSLLTGENEKLFF. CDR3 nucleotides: TGTGCCAGCAGTCTTCTGACTGGGGAGAATGAAAAACTGTTTTTT.

CDR3 nucleotides: TGTGCCAGCAGCTTAAGGGGACTAGCGGCCTTTAGCTCCTACAATGAGCAGTTCTTC. Amino acids: CASSLRGLAAFSSYNEQFF. The chain links TRBV7-2 to TRBJ2-1; 11 bases map to TRBD2. The CDR3 totals 19 residues. V lost 2 bases and J lost 0; bases outside the gene matches: 9. Germline V CDR1 and CDR2: SGHTA, FQGNSA.